This T cell receptor (beta chain) was found in a study of CD8 T cells in Susac syndrome. RNA in amounts of roughly 0.5 to 1 ug was reverse transcribed with random hexamers. TCRdb re-derived calls from the immunoSEQ multiplex PCR reads in MiXCR, one entry per CDR3 protein. The sample includes some 450,000 distinct CDR3 sequences, around 85% of them seen just once. The germline CDR1 and CDR2 sequences are MNHEY and SVGAGI. The CDR3 loop spans 14 amino acids. V lost 4 bases, J lost 3 bases, and 10 bases lay in between. Input material: CD8+ T cells from PBMCs. The TCR comes from a human donor with multiple sclerosis. The chain is built from TRBV6-5 and TRBJ1-5; D uncertain. The CDR3 coding sequence is TGTGCCAGCAGTTCATCCAGGTACAATCAGCCCCAGCATTTT. Its protein is CASSSSRYNQPQHF.